This TCR beta chain was sequenced during a study of T-cell reconstitution after alpha-beta-depleted transplantation in children. Study conclusions and caveats: Newly produced T cells mostly accounted for T-cell counts and diversity one year post-transplant. Expanded graft clones, several hundred of them, were reportedly the source of alpha-beta T cells about two months after transplant.

This clonotype appeared a few times. The antigen remains undetermined. The CDR3 runs 13 residues. V shed 4 bases and J 7 bases; nucleotides not matched to a gene: 4. The germline gives CDR1 MRHNA, CDR2 SNTAGT. Library preparation (for TCRbeta) was performed with unique molecular identifiers. Using its own MiXCR run on the PCR reads, TCRdb lists one record per CDR3 protein. The data show around 450,000 distinct CDR3 sequences, with around 15% seen just once and roughly 27% held by the top ten. The rearrangement links TRBV6-4 to TRBJ2-1; 7 bases are a match to TRBD1. The specimen was PBMCs, mostly from graft donor cells, collected 360 days after TCRalphabeta/CD19-depleted stem cell transplant. The receptor was derived from a boy under two years old who had a stem cell transplant for Wiskott-Aldrich syndrome, so the T cells may come from the graft donor. The CDR3 nucleotides are TGTGCCAGCAGTGTGGAACAGGGGAATGAGCAGTTCTTC. This translates into CASSVEQGNEQFF.